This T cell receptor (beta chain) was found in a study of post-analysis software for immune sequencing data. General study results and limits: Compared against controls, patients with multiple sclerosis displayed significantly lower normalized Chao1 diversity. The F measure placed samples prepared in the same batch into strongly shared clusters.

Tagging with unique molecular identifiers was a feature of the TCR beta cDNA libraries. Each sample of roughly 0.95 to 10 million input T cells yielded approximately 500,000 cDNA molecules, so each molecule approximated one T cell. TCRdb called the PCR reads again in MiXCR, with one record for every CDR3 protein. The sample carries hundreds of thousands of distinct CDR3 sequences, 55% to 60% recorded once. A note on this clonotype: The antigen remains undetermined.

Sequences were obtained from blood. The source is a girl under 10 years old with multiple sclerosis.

The CDR3 DNA follows: TGTGCCACCAGTGACCTCTCTCAGGGCCTCCGGAGCTCCTACAATGAGCAGTTCTTC. Translated, it gives CATSDLSQGLRSSYNEQFF. The chain recombines TRBV24-1 with TRBJ2-1; D is possibly TRBD1 (5 bases). The CDR3 has 19 residues. Germline CDR1 KGHDR, CDR2 SFDVKD. Trimming removed 4 bases from V and 0 bases from J, with 21 bases in between.